A selection of T cell receptor beta chains follows, all from one sample in a study of blood T cell repertoires in COVID-19. Assay: immunoSEQ multiplex PCR; the TCRdb copy retains only in-frame clones and omits some. This sample yields roughly 33,000 clones, of which around 84% are seen a single time; roughly 15% belongs to the top ten. Material for sequencing was peripheral blood. The receptors stem from a human donor with acute or convalescent COVID-19. The donor label of this sample is uncertain. Both conserved end residues are part of each CDR3. Each record gives: J gene, clone size, D gene, V gene, CDR3 protein, CDR3 DNA. A D gene is named only where the DNA matches it firmly. Only part of the rows carry a size: once, few, many, or a class if the clone is expanded.

>TRBJ2-3|-|-|TRBV7-2
CASSLAAPDTQYF
TGTGCCAGCAGCTTAGCGGCCCCAGATACGCAGTATTTT
>TRBJ2-1|-|-|TRBV14
CASSERLNEQFF
TGTGCCAGCAGCGAACGACTAAATGAGCAGTTCTTC
>TRBJ1-2|-|-|TRBV7-9
CASSLVRGTGYTF
TGTGCCAGCAGCTTAGTGCGGGGAACAGGCTACACCTTC
>TRBJ2-7|-|TRBD2|TRBV11-3
CASSLVSSGYEQYF
TGTGCCAGCAGCTTAGTTAGTAGCGGGTACGAGCAGTACTTC
>TRBJ2-3|-|TRBD2|TRBV5-1
CASSSGLAGSTDTQYF
TGCGCCAGCAGCTCTGGACTAGCGGGGAGCACAGATACGCAGTATTTT
>TRBJ2-3|-|TRBD2|TRBV11-2
CASSLGVAGTTDTQYF
TGTGCCAGCAGCCTAGGAGTAGCGGGCACCACAGATACGCAGTATTTT
>TRBJ2-7|-|-|TRBV3-1/TRBV3-2
CASSQGPGQTYEQYF
TGTGCCAGCAGCCAAGGTCCAGGGCAGACCTACGAGCAGTACTTC
>TRBJ1-6|-|-|TRBV4-3
CASAPGGGINSPLHF
TGCGCCAGCGCCCCGGGGGGCGGCATTAATTCACCCCTCCACTTT
>TRBJ1-1|-|-|TRBV2
CASNQGSTEAFF
TGTGCCAGCAACCAGGGGTCCACTGAAGCTTTCTTT
>TRBJ2-5|-|-|TRBV7-9
CASSRRQQETQYF
TGTGCCAGCAGTCGAAGACAACAAGAGACCCAGTACTTC
>TRBJ2-5|-|-|TRBV7-3
CASSFAGSETQYF
TGTGCCAGCAGCTTCGCAGGGTCAGAGACCCAGTACTTC
>TRBJ1-6|few|-|TRBV7-2
CASSTSQGVNSPLHF
TGTGCCAGCAGCACATCTCAGGGTGTAAATTCACCCCTCCACTTT
>TRBJ1-2|-|-|TRBV7-9
CASSNRDGYTF
TGTGCCAGCAGCAACAGGGATGGCTACACCTTC